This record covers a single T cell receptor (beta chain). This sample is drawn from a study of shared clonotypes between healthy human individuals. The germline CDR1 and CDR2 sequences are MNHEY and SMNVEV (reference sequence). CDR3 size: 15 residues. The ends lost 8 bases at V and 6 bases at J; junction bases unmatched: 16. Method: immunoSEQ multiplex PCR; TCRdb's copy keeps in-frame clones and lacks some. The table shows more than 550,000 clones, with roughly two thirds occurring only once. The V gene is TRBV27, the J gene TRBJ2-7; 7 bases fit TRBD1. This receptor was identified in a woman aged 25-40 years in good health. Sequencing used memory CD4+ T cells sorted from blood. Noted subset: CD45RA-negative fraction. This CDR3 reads CASRHVDRSPLEQYF. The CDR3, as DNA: TGTGCCAGCCGGCACGTGGACAGGTCCCCCCTCGAGCAGTACTTC.